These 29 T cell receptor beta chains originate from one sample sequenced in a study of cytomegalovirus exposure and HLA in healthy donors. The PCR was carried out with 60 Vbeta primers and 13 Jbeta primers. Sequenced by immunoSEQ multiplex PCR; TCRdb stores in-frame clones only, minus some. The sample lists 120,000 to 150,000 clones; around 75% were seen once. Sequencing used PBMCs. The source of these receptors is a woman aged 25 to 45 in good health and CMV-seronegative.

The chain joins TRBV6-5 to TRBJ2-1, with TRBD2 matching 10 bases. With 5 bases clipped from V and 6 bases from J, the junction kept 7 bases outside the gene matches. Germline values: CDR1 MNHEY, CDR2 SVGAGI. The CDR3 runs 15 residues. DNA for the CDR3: TGTGCCAGCAGTCGTAGGGCTAGCGGGAGCAATGAGCAGTTCTTC. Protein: CASSRRASGSNEQFF.

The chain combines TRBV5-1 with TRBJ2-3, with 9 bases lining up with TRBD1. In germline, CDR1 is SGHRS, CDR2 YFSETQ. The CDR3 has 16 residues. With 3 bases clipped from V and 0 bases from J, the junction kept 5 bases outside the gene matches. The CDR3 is CASSWGTGPSTDTQYF. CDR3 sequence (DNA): TGCGCCAGCAGCTGGGGGACAGGGCCTAGCACAGATACGCAGTATTTT.

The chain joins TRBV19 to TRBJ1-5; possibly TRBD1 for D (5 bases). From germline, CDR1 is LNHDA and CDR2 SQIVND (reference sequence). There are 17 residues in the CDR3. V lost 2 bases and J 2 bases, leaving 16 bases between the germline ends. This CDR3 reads CASSILRGGGGNQPQHF. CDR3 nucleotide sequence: TGTGCCAGTAGTATATTGCGGGGGGGAGGTGGCAATCAGCCCCAGCATTTT.

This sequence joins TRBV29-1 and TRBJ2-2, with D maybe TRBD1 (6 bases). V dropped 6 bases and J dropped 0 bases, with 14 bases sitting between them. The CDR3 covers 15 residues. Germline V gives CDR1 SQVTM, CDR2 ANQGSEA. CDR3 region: CSVADRRANTGELFF. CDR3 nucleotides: TGCAGCGTCGCCGACAGGCGGGCGAACACCGGGGAGCTGTTTTTT.

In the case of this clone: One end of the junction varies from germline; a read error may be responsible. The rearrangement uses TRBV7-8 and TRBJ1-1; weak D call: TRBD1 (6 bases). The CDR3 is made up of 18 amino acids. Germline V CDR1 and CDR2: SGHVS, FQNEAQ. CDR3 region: CAGSSQVGTSWTNTEAFF. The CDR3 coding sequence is TGTGCCGGCAGCTCGCAAGTAGGGACATCCTGGACGAACACTGAAGCTTTCTTT.

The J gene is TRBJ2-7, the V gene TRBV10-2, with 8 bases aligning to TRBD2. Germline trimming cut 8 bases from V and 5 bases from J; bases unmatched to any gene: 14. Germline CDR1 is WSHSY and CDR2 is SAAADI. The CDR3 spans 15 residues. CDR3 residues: CASRPPAGEPDEQYF. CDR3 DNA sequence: TGCGCCAGCCGTCCGCCAGCGGGAGAGCCTGACGAGCAGTACTTC.

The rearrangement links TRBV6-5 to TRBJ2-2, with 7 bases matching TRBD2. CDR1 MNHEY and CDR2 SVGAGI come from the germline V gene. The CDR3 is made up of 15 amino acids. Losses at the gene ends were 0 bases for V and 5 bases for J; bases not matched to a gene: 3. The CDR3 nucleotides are TGTGCCAGCAGTTACTCGGGGGGGGAAACCGGGGAGCTGTTTTTT. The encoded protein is CASSYSGGETGELFF.

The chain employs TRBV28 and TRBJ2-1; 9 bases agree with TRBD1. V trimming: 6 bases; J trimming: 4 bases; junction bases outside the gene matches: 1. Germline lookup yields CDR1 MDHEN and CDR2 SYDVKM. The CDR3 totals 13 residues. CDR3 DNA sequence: TGTGCCAGCAGAGGACAGGGGTACAATGAGCAGTTCTTC. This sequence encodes CASRGQGYNEQFF.

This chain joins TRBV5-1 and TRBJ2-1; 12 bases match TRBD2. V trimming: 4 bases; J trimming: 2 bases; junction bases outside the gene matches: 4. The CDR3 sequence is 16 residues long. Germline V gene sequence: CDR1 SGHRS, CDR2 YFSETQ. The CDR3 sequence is CASSPLAGGPYNEQFF. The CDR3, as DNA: TGCGCCAGCAGCCCCCTAGCGGGGGGGCCCTACAATGAGCAGTTCTTC. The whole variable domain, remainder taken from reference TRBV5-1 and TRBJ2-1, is KAGVTQTPRYLIKTRGQQVTLSCSPISGHRSVSWYQQTPGQGLQFLFEYFSETQRNKGNFPGRFSGRQFSNSRSEMNVSTLELGDSALYLCASSPLAGGPYNEQFFGPGTRLTVL.

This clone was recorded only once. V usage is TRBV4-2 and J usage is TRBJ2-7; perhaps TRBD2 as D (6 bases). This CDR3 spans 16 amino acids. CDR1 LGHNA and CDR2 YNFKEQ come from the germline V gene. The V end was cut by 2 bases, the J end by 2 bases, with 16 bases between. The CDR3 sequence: CASSQKIGTGAYEQYF. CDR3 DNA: TGTGCCAGCAGCCAAAAGATAGGGACGGGGGCCTACGAGCAGTACTTC.

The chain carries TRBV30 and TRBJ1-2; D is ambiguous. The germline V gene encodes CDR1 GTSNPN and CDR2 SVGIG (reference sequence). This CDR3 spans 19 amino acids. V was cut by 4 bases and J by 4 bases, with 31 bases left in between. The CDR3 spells CAWIHAPIRTMALGYGYTF. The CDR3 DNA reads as TGTGCCTGGATTCATGCCCCCATACGAACAATGGCCCTTGGCTATGGCTACACCTTC.

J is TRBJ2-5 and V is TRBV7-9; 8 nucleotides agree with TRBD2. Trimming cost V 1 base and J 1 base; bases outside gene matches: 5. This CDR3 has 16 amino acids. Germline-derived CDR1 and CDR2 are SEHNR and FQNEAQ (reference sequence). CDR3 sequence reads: CASSLVRGETQETQYF. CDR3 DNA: TGTGCCAGCAGCTTAGTGCGGGGGGAAACCCAAGAGACCCAGTACTTC.

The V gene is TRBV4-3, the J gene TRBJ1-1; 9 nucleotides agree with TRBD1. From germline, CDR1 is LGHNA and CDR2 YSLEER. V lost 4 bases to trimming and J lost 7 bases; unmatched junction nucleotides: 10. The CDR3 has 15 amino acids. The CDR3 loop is CASSLSPGQGCEAFF. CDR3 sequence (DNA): TGCGCCAGCAGCCTTTCTCCAGGACAGGGGTGTGAAGCTTTCTTT.

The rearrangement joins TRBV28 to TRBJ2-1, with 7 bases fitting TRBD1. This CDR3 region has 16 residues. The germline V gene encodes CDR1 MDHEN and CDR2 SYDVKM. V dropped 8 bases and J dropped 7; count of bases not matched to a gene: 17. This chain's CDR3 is CASLRNQKGGGNEQFF. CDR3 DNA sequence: TGTGCCAGCCTGAGAAACCAAAAAGGGGGCGGGAATGAGCAGTTCTTC.

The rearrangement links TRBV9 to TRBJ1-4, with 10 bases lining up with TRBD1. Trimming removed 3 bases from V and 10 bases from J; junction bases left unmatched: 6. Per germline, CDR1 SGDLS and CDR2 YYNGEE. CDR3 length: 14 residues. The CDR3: CASSAGTGVAKLFF. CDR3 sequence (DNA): TGTGCCAGCAGCGCTGGGACAGGGGTGGCAAAACTGTTTTTT.

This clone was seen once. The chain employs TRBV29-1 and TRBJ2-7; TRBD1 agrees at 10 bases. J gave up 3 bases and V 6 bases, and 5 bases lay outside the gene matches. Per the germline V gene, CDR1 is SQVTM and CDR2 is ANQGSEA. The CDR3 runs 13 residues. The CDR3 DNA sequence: TGCAGCGTCGCGACAGGGGGCTACTACGAGCAGTACTTC. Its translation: CSVATGGYYEQYF.

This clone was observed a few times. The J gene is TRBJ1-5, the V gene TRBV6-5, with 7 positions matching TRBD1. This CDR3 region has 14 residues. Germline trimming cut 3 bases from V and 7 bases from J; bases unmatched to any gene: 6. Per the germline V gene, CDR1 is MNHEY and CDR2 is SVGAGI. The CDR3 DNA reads TGTGCCAGCAGTTATGGGACAGAAGGGCAGCCCCAGCATTTT. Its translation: CASSYGTEGQPQHF.

The CDR3 protein is CASGSAGELDEKLFF. CDR3 bases: TGTGCCAGCGGATCTGCAGGGGAGCTGGACGAAAAACTGTTTTTT. This chain connects TRBV28 to TRBJ1-4, with D perhaps matching TRBD1 (6 bases). The CDR3 loop spans 15 amino acids. V was clipped by 8 bases and J by 8 bases, with 21 bases between them. Germline assignment: CDR1 MDHEN and CDR2 SYDVKM.

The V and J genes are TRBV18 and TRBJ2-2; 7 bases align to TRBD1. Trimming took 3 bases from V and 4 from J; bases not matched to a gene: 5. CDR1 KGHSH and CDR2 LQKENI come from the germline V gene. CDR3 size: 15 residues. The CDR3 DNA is TGTGCCAGCTCACCTTACAGGGGATCCACCGGGGAGCTGTTTTTT. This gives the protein CASSPYRGSTGELFF.

The CDR3, as DNA: TGTGCCAGCAGCTCCGGGACAGGTGCCGCAGATACGCAGTATTTT. It yields the protein CASSSGTGAADTQYF. The chain couples TRBV5-6 to TRBJ2-3; 8 bases are a match to TRBD1. The V segment lost 3 bases and the J segment 4 bases; nucleotides outside the gene matches: 7. The CDR3 runs 15 residues. Germline V gives CDR1 SGHDT, CDR2 YYEEEE.

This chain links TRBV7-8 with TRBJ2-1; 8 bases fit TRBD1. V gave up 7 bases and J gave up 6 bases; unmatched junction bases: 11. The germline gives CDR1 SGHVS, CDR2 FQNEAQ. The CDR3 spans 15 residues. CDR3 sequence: CASTRGPGGFNEQFF. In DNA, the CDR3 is TGTGCCAGCACCAGAGGGCCAGGGGGCTTCAATGAGCAGTTCTTC.

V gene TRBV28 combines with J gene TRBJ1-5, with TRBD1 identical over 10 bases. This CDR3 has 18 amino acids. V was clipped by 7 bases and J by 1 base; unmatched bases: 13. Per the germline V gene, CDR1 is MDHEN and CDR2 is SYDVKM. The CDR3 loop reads CASTRAGTGERSNQPQHF. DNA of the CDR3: TGTGCCAGCACCCGGGCCGGGACAGGGGAGCGAAGCAATCAGCCCCAGCATTTT.

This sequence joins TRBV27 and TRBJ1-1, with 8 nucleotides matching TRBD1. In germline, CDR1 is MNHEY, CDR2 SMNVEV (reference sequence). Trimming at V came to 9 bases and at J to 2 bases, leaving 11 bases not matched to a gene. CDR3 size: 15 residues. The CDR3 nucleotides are TGTGCCAGTGGGCTTTTTGGGACAGGCAACACTGAAGCTTTCTTT. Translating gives CASGLFGTGNTEAFF.

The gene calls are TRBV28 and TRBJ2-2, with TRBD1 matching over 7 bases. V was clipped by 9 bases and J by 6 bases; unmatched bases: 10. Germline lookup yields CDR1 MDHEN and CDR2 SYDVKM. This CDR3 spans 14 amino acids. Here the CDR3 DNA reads TGTGCCAGTTGGTCGGGACAGCTGCCCGGGGAGCTGTTTTTT. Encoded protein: CASWSGQLPGELFF.

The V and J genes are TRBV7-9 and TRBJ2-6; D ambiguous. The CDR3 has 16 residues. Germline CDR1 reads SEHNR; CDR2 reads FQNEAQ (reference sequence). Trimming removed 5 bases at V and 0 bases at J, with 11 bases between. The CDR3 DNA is TGTGCCAGCAGCCCAGCAGGCCTCTCTGGGGCCAACGTCCTGACTTTC. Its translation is CASSPAGLSGANVLTF.

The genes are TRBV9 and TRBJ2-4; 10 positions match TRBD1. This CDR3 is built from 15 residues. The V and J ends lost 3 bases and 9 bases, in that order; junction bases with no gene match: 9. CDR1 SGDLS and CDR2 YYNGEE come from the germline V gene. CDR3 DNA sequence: TGTGCCAGCAGCGCTCCCGGGGACAGGGGAGGCATTCAGTACTTC. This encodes CASSAPGDRGGIQYF.

The CDR3: CASGLAPLLAGVHGEQFF. CDR3 sequence (DNA): TGTGCTAGTGGTTTGGCCCCGCTACTAGCGGGGGTACACGGTGAGCAGTTCTTC. The chain couples TRBV12-5 to TRBJ2-1, with TRBD2 identical over 11 bases. With V trimmed by 1 base and J by 9 bases, 14 bases remained unmatched. There are 18 residues in the CDR3. The germline V gene has CDR1 LGHNT and CDR2 FRNRAP.

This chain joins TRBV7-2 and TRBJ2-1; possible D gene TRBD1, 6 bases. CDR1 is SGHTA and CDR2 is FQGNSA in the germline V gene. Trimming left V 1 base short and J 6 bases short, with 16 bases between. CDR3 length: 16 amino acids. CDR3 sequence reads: CASSLVGTSLSNEQFF. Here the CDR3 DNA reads TGTGCCAGCAGCTTAGTTGGGACATCCCTCTCCAATGAGCAGTTCTTC.

The CDR3 sequence is CASSPGTGGTGTDTQYF. CDR3 sequence (DNA): TGTGCCAGCTCCCCAGGGACAGGGGGGACGGGCACAGATACGCAGTATTTT. The chain couples TRBV18 to TRBJ2-3, with TRBD1 matching over 11 bases. The CDR3 length is 17 residues. J was trimmed by 1 base and V by 6 bases; bases with no gene match: 9. Germline V lookup: CDR1 KGHSH, CDR2 LQKENI.